This T cell receptor beta chain was profiled in a study of OX40 agonist ivuxolimab in advanced cancers. Trimming left V 4 bases short and J 4 bases short, with 14 bases between. Germline V gene sequence: CDR1 GTSNPN, CDR2 SVGIG (reference sequence). CDR3 length: 14 amino acids. A word on this clone: Its antigen remains unidentified.

Whole-study findings and limits: The 0.1-3.0 mg/kg partial responders had among the lowest clonal expansion.

Sequenced by immunoSEQ multiplex PCR; TCRdb stores in-frame clones only, minus some. Of tens of thousands of clones listed, roughly 86% are singletons. This receptor was taken from an adult with an advanced solid tumor such as melanoma, head and neck, liver or kidney cancer. This chain joins TRBV30 and TRBJ1-5; no clear D gene. The input for sequencing was CD4+ or CD8+ T cells sorted from blood, taken in a trial of the OX40 agonist ivuxolimab. The CDR3 coding sequence is TGTGCCTGGAATCTCGGAGGGCTTAATCAGCCCCAGCATTTT. As protein: CAWNLGGLNQPQHF.